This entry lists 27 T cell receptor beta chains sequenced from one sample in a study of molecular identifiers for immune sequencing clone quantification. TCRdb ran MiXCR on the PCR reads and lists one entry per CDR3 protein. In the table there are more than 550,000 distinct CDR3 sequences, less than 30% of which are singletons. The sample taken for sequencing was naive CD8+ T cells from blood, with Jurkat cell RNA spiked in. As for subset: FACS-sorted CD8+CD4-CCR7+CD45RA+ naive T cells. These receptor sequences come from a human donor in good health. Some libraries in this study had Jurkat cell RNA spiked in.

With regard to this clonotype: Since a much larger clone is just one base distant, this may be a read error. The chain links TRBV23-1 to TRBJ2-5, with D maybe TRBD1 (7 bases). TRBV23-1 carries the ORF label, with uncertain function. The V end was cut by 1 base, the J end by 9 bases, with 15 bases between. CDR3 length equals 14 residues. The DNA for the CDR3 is TGCGCCAGCAGTCAATATGACAGGGAGGAGCCCCAGTACTTC. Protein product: CASSQYDREEPQYF.

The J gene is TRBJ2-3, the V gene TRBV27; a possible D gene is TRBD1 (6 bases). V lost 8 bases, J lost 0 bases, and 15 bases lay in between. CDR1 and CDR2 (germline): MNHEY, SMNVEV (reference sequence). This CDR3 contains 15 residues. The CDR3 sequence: CASLKTGSSTDTQYF. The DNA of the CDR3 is TGTGCCAGCTTAAAGACAGGCTCTAGCACAGATACGCAGTATTTT.

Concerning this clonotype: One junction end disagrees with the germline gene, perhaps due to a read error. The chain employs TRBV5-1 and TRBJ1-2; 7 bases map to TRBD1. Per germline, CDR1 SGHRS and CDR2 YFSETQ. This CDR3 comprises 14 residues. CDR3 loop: CASSKPQGLDGYNF. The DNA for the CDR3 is TGCGCCAGCAGCAAACCACAGGGGTTGGACGGCTACAACTTC.

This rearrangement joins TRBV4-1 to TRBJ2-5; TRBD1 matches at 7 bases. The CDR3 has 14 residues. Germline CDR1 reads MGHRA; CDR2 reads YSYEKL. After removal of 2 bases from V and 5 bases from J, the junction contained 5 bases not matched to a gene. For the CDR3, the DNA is TGCGCCAGCAGCCAACAACAGGGGCCGGAGACCCAGTACTTC. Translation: CASSQQQGPETQYF.

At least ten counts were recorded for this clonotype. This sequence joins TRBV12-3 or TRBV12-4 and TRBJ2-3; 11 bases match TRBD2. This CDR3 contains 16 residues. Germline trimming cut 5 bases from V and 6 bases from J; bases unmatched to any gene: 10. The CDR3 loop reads CASSHYSGGAPDTQYF. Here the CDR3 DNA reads TGTGCCAGCAGTCACTATAGCGGGGGGGCACCCGATACGCAGTATTTT.

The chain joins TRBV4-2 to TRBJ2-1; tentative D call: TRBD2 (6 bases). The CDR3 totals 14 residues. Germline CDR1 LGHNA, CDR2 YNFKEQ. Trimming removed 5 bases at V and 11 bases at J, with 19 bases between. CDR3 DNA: TGTGCCAGCAGCACCCGGGAGACGGTCTATAAGCAGTTCTTC. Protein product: CASSTRETVYKQFF.

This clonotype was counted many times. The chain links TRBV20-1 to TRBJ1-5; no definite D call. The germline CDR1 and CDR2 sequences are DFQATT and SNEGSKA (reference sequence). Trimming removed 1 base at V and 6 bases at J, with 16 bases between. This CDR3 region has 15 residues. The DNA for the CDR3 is TGCAGTGCTAGAGCCAGGACTGGGTGGGCTCAGCCCCAGCATTTT. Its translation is CSARARTGWAQPQHF.

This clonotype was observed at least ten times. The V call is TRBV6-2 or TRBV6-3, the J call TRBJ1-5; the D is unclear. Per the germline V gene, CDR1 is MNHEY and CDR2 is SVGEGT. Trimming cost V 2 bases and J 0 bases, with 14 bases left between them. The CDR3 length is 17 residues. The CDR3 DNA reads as TGTGCCAGCAGTTACCCAACCGCGGGAGTTAGCAATCAGCCCCAGCATTTT. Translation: CASSYPTAGVSNQPQHF.

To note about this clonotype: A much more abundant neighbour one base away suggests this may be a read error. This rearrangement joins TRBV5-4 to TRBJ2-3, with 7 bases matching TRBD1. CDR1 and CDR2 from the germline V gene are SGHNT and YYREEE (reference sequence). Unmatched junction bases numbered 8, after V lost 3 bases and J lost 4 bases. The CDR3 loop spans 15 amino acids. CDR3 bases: TGTGCCAGCAGCTGGTGGGACAGCAGACCAGATACGCAGTATTTT. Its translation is CASSWWDSRPDTQYF.

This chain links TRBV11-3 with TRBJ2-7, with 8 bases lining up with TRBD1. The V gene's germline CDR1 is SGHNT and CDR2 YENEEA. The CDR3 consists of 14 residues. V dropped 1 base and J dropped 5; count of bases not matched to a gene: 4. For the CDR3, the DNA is TGTGCCAGCAGCTTAGGACAGGGGCAAGACGAGCAGTACTTC. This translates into CASSLGQGQDEQYF. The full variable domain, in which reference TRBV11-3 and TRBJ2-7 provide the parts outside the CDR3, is EAGVVQSPRYKIIEKKQPVAFWCNPISGHNTLYWYLQNLGQGPELLIRYENEEAVDDSQLPKDRFSAERLKGVDSTLKIQPAELGDSAVYLCASSLGQGQDEQYFGPGTRLTVT.

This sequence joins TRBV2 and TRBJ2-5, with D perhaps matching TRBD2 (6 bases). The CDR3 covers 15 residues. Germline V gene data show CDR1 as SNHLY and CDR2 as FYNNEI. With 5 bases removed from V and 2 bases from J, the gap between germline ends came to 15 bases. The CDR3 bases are TGTGCCAGCAGTTATACCGCTAGCGCACAAGAGACCCAGTACTTC. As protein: CASSYTASAQETQYF.

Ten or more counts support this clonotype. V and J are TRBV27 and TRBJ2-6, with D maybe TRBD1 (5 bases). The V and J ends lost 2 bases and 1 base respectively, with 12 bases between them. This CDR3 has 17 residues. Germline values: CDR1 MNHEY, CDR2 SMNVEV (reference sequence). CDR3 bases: TGTGCCAGCAGTTTACAGGGTGTCCTTTCTGGGGCCAACGTCCTGACTTTC. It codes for CASSLQGVLSGANVLTF.

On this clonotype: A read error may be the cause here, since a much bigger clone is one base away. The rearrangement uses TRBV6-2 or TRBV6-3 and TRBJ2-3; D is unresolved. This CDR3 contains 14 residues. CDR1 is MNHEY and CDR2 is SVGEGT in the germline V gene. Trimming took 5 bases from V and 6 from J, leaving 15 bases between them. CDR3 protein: CASSDRLPPDTQYF. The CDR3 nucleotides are TGTGCCAGCAGTGACCGACTCCCGCCGGATACGCAGTATTTT.

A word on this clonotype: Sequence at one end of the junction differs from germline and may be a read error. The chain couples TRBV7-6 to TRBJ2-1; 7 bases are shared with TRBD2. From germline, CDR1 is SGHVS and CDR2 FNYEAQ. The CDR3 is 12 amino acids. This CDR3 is CACSGLVNGQFF. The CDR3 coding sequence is TGTGCCTGCAGCGGACTAGTCAATGGGCAGTTCTTC. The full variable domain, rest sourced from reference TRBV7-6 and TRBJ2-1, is GAGVSQSPRYKVTKRGQDVALRCDPISGHVSLYWYRQALGQGPEFLTYFNYEAQQDKSGLPNDRFSAERPEGSISTLTIQRTEQRDSAMYRCACSGLVNGQFFGPGTRLTVL.

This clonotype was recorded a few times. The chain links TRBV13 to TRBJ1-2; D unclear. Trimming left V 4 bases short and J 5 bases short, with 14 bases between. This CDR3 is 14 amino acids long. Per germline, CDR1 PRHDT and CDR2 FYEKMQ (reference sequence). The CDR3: CASSSNPIGYGYTF. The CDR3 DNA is TGTGCCAGCAGCTCAAACCCTATTGGGTATGGCTACACCTTC.

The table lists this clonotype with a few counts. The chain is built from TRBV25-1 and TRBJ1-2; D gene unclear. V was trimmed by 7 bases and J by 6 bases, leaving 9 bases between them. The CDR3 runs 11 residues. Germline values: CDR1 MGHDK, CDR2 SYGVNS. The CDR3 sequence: CASTMGDGYTF. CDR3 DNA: TGTGCCAGCACGATGGGAGATGGCTACACCTTC.

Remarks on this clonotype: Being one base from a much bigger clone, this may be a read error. The CDR3 DNA reads as TGCGCCCGCAGCCAAGACAGAAATAACTATGGCTACACCTTC. Protein: CARSQDRNNYGYTF. The chain couples TRBV4-1 to TRBJ1-2; D is perhaps TRBD1 (5 bases). Germline lookup yields CDR1 MGHRA and CDR2 YSYEKL. The CDR3 sequence is 14 residues long.

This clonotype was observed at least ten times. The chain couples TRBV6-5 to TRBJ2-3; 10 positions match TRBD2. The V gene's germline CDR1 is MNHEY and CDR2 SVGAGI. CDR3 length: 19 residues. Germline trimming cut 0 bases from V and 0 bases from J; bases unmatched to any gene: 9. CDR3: CASSYSLAGAAQSTDTQYF. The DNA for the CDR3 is TGTGCCAGCAGTTACTCGCTAGCGGGAGCCGCACAAAGCACAGATACGCAGTATTTT.

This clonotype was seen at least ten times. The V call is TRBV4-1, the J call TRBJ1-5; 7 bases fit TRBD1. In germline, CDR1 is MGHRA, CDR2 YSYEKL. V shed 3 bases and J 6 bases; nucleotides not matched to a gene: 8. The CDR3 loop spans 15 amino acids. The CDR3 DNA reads TGCGCCAGCAGCCAGGAAACAGGGGTGGGTCAGCCCCAGCATTTT. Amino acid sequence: CASSQETGVGQPQHF.

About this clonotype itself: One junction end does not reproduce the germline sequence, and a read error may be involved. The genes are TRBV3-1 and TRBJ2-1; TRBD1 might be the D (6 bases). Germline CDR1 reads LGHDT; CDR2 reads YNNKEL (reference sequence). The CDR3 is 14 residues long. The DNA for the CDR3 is TGTGCCAGCAGCCACCTACAGGGCTACAATGAGCAGCTCTTC. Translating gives CASSHLQGYNEQLF.

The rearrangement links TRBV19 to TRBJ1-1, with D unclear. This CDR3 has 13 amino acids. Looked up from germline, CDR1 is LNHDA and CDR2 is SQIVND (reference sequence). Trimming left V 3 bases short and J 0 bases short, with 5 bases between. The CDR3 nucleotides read TGTGCCAGTAGTATGAGTTTGAACACTGAAGCTTTCTTT. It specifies CASSMSLNTEAFF.

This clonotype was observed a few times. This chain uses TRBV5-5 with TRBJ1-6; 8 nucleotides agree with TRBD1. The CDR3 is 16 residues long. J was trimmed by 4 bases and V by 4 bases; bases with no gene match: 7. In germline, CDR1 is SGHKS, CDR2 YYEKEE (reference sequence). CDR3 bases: TGTGCCAGCAGCGACGGGACAGGTCGATATAATTCACCCCTCCACTTT. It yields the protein CASSDGTGRYNSPLHF.

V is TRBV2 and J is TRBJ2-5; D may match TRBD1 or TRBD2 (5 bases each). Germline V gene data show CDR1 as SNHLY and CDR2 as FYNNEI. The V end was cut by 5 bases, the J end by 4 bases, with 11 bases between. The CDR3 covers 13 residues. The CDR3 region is CASSPGPGETQYF. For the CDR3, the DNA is TGTGCCAGCAGTCCGGGGCCGGGAGAGACCCAGTACTTC. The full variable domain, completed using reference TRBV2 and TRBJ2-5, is EPEVTQTPSHQVTQMGQEVILRCVPISNHLYFYWYRQILGQKVEFLVSFYNNEISEKSEIFDDQFSVERPDGSNFTLKIRSTKLEDSAMYFCASSPGPGETQYFGPGTRLLVL.

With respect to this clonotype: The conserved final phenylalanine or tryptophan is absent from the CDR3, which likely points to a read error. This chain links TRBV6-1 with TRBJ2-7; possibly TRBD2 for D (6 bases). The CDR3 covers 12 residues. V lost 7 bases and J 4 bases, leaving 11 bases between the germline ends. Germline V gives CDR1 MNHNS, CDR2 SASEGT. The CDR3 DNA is TGTGCCAGCATGGAGGCGGGGTACGAGCAGTACTAC. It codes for CASMEAGYEQYY.

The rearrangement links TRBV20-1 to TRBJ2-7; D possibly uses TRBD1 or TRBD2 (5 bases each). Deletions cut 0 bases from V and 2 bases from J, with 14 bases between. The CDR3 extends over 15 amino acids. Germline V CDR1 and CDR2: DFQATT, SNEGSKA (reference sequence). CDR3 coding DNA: TGCAGTGCTAGAGACCGGGACGGACCAACCTACGAGCAGTACTTC. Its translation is CSARDRDGPTYEQYF.

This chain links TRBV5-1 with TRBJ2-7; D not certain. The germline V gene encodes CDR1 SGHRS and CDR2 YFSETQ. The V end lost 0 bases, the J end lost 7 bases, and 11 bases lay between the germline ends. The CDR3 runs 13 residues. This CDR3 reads CASSLELVGEQYF. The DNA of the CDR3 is TGCGCCAGCAGCTTGGAGCTAGTTGGGGAGCAGTACTTC.

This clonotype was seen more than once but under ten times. CDR3 region: CSARPYATPTPSTDTQYF. The CDR3 coding sequence is TGCAGTGCTAGACCCTATGCGACGCCTACTCCTAGCACAGATACGCAGTATTTT. The V call is TRBV20-1, the J call TRBJ2-3; no clear D. Trimming removed 2 bases from V and 0 bases from J, with 21 bases in between. Germline V lookup: CDR1 DFQATT, CDR2 SNEGSKA (reference sequence). The CDR3 runs 18 residues.